Presented here are 8 T cell receptor beta chains from one specimen sequenced in a study of OX40 agonist ivuxolimab in advanced cancers. Clones were read by immunoSEQ multiplex PCR, and TCRdb kept only the in-frame ones, dropping some. The repertoire holds tens of thousands of clones, with 90% to 95% as singletons. The sample was CD4+ or CD8+ T cells sorted from blood, taken in a trial of the OX40 agonist ivuxolimab. Receptors were obtained from an adult with an advanced solid tumor such as melanoma, head and neck, liver or kidney cancer.

The rearrangement links TRBV6-6 to TRBJ2-2; maybe TRBD2 (6 bases). CDR3 length: 16 residues. In germline, CDR1 is MNHNY, CDR2 SVGAGI (reference sequence). V was shortened by 6 bases and J by 0 bases, with 14 bases between the two germline ends. The CDR3 DNA sequence: TGTGCCAGCAGCTGGGGAGCGGGCGCGAACACCGGGGAGCTGTTTTTT. Encoded protein: CASSWGAGANTGELFF.

The chain recombines TRBV19 with TRBJ2-5, with D perhaps matching TRBD1 (6 bases). This CDR3 has 14 residues. Trimming cost V 5 bases and J 5 bases, with 15 bases left between them. In germline, CDR1 is LNHDA, CDR2 SQIVND (reference sequence). CDR3 coding DNA: TGTGCCAGTAGTTTCGGACAGTTCACGGAGACCCAGTACTTC. It specifies CASSFGQFTETQYF.

This rearrangement joins TRBV7-6 to TRBJ2-5, with no clear D. V gave up 3 bases and J gave up 1 base, with 6 bases separating them. This CDR3 spans 13 amino acids. Germline-derived CDR1 and CDR2 are SGHVS and FNYEAQ. The CDR3 DNA sequence: TGTGCCAGCAGCTTTGGTCCCCAAGAGACCCAGTACTTC. This sequence encodes CASSFGPQETQYF. Full variable domain (outside the CDR3, taken from reference TRBV7-6 and TRBJ2-5): GAGVSQSPRYKVTKRGQDVALRCDPISGHVSLYWYRQALGQGPEFLTYFNYEAQQDKSGLPNDRFSAERPEGSISTLTIQRTEQRDSAMYRCASSFGPQETQYFGPGTRLLVL.

The CDR3 DNA sequence: TGTGCCAGCAGCTATAGGGGTGGGAACACTGAAGCTTTCTTT. Protein: CASSYRGGNTEAFF. The rearrangement joins TRBV13 to TRBJ1-1, with D possibly TRBD1 on 5 matching bases. The V end was cut by 4 bases, the J end by 1 base, with 10 bases between. The CDR3 sequence is 14 residues long. From germline, CDR1 is PRHDT and CDR2 FYEKMQ (reference sequence). Full variable domain (missing parts from reference TRBV13 and TRBJ1-1): AAGVIQSPRHLIKEKRETATLKCYPIPRHDTVYWYQQGPGQDPQFLISFYEKMQSDKGSIPDRFSAQQFSDYHSELNMSSLELGDSALYFCASSYRGGNTEAFFGQGTRLTVV.

This chain joins TRBV5-6 and TRBJ2-5; TRBD1 aligns across 7 bases. Per the germline V gene, CDR1 is SGHDT and CDR2 is YYEEEE. Unmatched junction bases numbered 4, after V lost 1 base and J lost 1 base. The CDR3 is 15 amino acids. The CDR3 loop is CASSLLQGPQETQYF. As DNA, the CDR3 is TGTGCCAGCAGCTTGCTACAGGGGCCCCAAGAGACCCAGTACTTC.

The chain couples TRBV5-3 to TRBJ2-1; unclear D gene. TRBV5-3 is flagged as an ORF with uncertain function. The CDR3 contains 14 residues. Trimming took off 5 bases at V and 8 bases at J, with 17 bases between the two ends. In DNA, the CDR3 is TGTGCCAGAAGGCCCTCCAGACTTGTCGATGAGCAGTTCTTC. This encodes CARRPSRLVDEQFF.

The rearrangement uses TRBV7-9 and TRBJ2-5; no firm D call. The CDR3 runs to 14 residues. The germline V gene encodes CDR1 SEHNR and CDR2 FQNEAQ (reference sequence). The V and J ends lost 5 bases and 1 base respectively, with 11 bases between them. CDR3 sequence (DNA): TGTGCCAGCAGCCCCGACTGGAGCCAAGAGACCCAGTACTTC. Amino acid sequence: CASSPDWSQETQYF.

This chain connects TRBV7-2 to TRBJ2-3; the match to TRBD2 covers 12 bases. V gave up 0 bases and J gave up 4 bases; unmatched junction bases: 11. The CDR3 has 19 residues. CDR1 is SGHTA, CDR2 FQGNSA, per germline. The CDR3 DNA reads TGTGCCAGCAGCTTAGCGTACGGGCTAGCGGGAGGGCCGGCAGATACGCAGTATTTT. Translated: CASSLAYGLAGGPADTQYF.